The text below deals with one TCR beta chain. This clone has only one observation. Its cognate antigen has yet to be identified. Per-base qualities were not stored, and no clone one base away is much larger. One collaborating source in Seattle enrolled patients while the patients were actively infected and followed the patients over time throughout the course of disease. Collaborating institutions collected whole blood in K2EDTA tubes following their own protocols. For TCRbeta analysis, collaborator samples were shipped as frozen whole blood, as isolated PBMCs, or as DNA extracted from either sample type. This specimen comes from a study of blood T cell repertoires in COVID-19 (dated by TCRdb to the early 2020s). Concerning the study at large: Collaborator samples came from the United States, Italy and Spain and covered acute and convalescent phases of COVID-19. The material from the prospective study consisted of cDNA or gDNA derived from T cells, B-cell-depleted T cells, or PBMCs. Subjects who had been exposed to COVID-19, were actively infected with it, or had recovered from it provided the deeply sampled blood TCRbeta repertoires that made up the dataset. The repertoires were released in a freely available public database meant as a resource for research on the immune response to SARS-CoV-2. The samples were drawn from two sources: the first 160 participants of the ongoing ImmuneRACE study, and 1,254 subjects contributed by 6 global collaborators. A de-identified subject ID, COVID-19 status, age in years and sex were almost always included in the sample metadata. HLA class I and class II types, where available, came from metadata supplied by the sample provider rather than from assay-based typing. Results and caveats for the whole study, not just this receptor: How much clinical and demographic metadata was included differed by source and by participant, and the metadata was provided uncurated.

TCRbeta CDR3 regions were amplified from genomic DNA using the immunoSEQ Assay, a bias-controlled multiplex PCR. The authors' analysis ran thus. Nucleated cell counts per sample were estimated from amplification of reference gene primers within the assay. Sequence reads were collapsed and filtered to measure the absolute abundance of every unique TCRbeta CDR3 rearrangement. For each sample, productive Simpson clonality was calculated as the square root of Simpson's diversity index across productive rearrangements. TCRdb carries this immuneACCESS record with in-frame sequences only. Its versions omit some clonotypes, under half of them owing to an unresolved V gene in the studies checked, with the rest unexplained. That table supplies the V and J calls and clone size; D and trimming were determined from the DNA. This sample is represented by 250,000 to 350,000 clones; 80% to 85% of them were singletons. The ten largest clonotypes hold more than 15% of the sample.

V is reduced by 6 bases and J by 6 bases, leaving a spacing of 18 bases between them. The CDR1 and CDR2 encoded by the germline V gene are MDHEN and SYDVKM. Including the terminal cysteine and phenylalanine, the CDR3 comprises 14 residues. The DNA shown is the 42-base CDR3, in frame from base 1. Specimen: peripheral blood. The rearranged chain carries TRBV28 and TRBJ2-7, with a weak D call of TRBD1 (6 bases match). This clonotype was sampled from an older person with COVID-19, enrolled during active disease. The CDR3 amino acid sequence is: CASSRWDTFIEQYF. The nucleotides read TGTGCCAGCAGCCGATGGGACACATTTATCGAGCAGTACTTC.